The subject of this entry is one T cell receptor (beta chain). The sample is drawn from a study of blood T cell repertoires in COVID-19. Profiled with immunoSEQ multiplex PCR; TCRdb holds only in-frame clones, not every one. This table has 80,000 to 95,000 clones, roughly 80% appearing once. The CDR3 extends over 18 amino acids. Losses at the gene ends were 4 bases for V and 2 bases for J; bases not matched to a gene: 13. Germline CDR1 and CDR2: SGHDT and YYEEEE. Sample: peripheral blood. The rearrangement links TRBV5-6 to TRBJ1-5, with 9 nucleotides matching TRBD1. This TCR derives from a woman of 80 years or more with active or convalescent COVID-19. CDR3 in DNA: TGTGCCAGCAGCAAGGAAGGGACAGGGAGGAAGGGCAATCAGCCCCAGCATTTT. It encodes CASSKEGTGRKGNQPQHF.